One TCR beta chain is described in this entry. The target antigen is unknown. Primers included in the PCR were 60 Vbeta and 13 Jbeta primers. TCRdb's copy holds only in-frame clones and misses some; the assay was immunoSEQ multiplex PCR. The profile shows about 110,000 clones, approximately 70% of them singletons. This specimen belongs to a study of cytomegalovirus exposure and HLA in healthy donors. In the study overall: An earlier analysis identified 117 million unique TCR beta sequences in about 170 million T cells. Under 85% of 398 genotyped donors fell in the Caucasian-associated ancestry cluster.

Study-wide results and limits: Certain sequence variants were highly shared and formed a cluster, and this cluster was likely a sequencing artifact.

V gave up 1 base and J gave up 2 bases; unmatched junction bases: 6. The CDR3 covers 17 residues. Germline values: CDR1 SGHDT, CDR2 YYEEEE. The source material was PBMCs. V gene TRBV5-6 combines with J gene TRBJ2-2; 9 bases line up with TRBD1. This sequence originates from a man aged 25 to 45 in good health and CMV-seropositive. CDR3 residues: CASSLIGTGLNTGELFF. In DNA form, the CDR3 reads TGTGCCAGCAGCTTGATAGGGACAGGGCTAAACACCGGGGAGCTGTTTTTT.